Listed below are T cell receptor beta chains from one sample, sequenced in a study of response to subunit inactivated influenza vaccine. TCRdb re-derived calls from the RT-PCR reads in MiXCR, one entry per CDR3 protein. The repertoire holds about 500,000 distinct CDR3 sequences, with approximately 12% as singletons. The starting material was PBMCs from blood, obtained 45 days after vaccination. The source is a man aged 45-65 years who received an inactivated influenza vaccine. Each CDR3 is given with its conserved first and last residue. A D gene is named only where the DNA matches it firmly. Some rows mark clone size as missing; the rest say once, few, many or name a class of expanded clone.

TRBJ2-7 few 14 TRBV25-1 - TGTGCCAGCAGTGAAGGGGGAGGTCTCTACGAGCAGTACTTC CASSEGGGLYEQYF
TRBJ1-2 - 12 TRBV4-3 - TGCGCCAGCAGCCAAGCGGACTATGGCTACACCTTC CASSQADYGYTF
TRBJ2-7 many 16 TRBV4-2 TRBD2 TGTGCCAGCAGCCAAGATAGGACTAGCGGAATCTACGAGCAGTACTTC CASSQDRTSGIYEQYF
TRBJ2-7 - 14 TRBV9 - TGTGCCAGCAGCGTAGACGGGAGTACGAACGAGCAGTACTTC CASSVDGSTNEQYF
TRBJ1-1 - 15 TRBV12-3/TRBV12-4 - TGTGCCAGCAGTAAGTTTAGCGGAACAGGGACCGTGGCTTTCTTT CASSKFSGTGTVAFF
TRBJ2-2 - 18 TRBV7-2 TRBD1 TGTGCCAGCAGCTTAGCGACAGGGGCGGGCACGAACACCGGGGAGCTGTTTTTT CASSLATGAGTNTGELFF
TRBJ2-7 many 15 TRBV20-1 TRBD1 TGCAGTGCTAGAGATCGTGGACAGGGGTATTACGAGCAGTACTTC CSARDRGQGYYEQYF
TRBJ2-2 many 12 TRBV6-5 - TGTGCCAGCAGTTATCGGCCCGGGGAGCTGTTTTTT CASSYRPGELFF
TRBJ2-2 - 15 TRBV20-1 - TGCAGTGCCCTCCTGAGGGACCTAAACACCGGGGAGCTGTTTTTT CSALLRDLNTGELFF
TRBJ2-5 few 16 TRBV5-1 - TGCGCCAGCAGGGGCTCCGGGACCGCAGTCCAAGAGACCCAGTACTTC CASRGSGTAVQETQYF
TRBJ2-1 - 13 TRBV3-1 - TGTGCCAGCCTGGCACAGGGAGGCAATGAGCAGTTCTTC CASLAQGGNEQFF
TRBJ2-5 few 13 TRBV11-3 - TGTGCCAGCAGCTTAGAAGTCTATGAGACCCAGTACTTC CASSLEVYETQYF
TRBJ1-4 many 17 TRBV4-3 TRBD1 TGCGCCAGCAGCCAATCCTCAGGACAGGGCCCTAATGAAAAACTGTTTTTT CASSQSSGQGPNEKLFF
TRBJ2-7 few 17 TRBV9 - TGTGCCAGCAGCGTGGGGTGGGACTTCCGGGGACACTACGAGCAGTACTTC CASSVGWDFRGHYEQYF
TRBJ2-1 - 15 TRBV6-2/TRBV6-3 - TGTGCCAGCAGACCAGACTTATTCTCCTACAATGAGCAGTTCTTC CASRPDLFSYNEQFF
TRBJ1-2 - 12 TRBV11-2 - TGTGCCAGCAGCTTAACAGGGAATGGCTACACCTTC CASSLTGNGYTF
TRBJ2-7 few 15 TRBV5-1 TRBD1 TGCGCCAGCAGCAGGGGGACAGACCTTAAGTCCGAGCAGTACTTC CASSRGTDLKSEQYF
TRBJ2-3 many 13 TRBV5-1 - TGCGCCAGCAGTCGTCAGAAGACAGATACGCAGTATTTT CASSRQKTDTQYF
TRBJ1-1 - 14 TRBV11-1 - TGTGCCAGCAGTAGAAAGAGTCTAAGCACTGAAGCTTTCTTT CASSRKSLSTEAFF
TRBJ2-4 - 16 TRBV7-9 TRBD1 TGTGCCAGCAGCGACACAGGGGGCTTTGGCAAAAACATTCAGTACTTC CASSDTGGFGKNIQYF
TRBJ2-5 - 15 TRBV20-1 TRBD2 TGCAGTGCTAGAAGGCTAGCGGGATGGGAAGAGACCCAGTACTTC CSARRLAGWEETQYF
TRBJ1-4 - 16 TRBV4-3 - TGCGCCAGCAGCCAAGAGTTAAGGGTAGCTAATGAAAAACTGTTTTTT CASSQELRVANEKLFF
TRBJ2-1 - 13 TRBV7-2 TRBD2 TGTGCCCTCCTAGCGGGAGCAGGCAATGAGCAGTTCTTC CALLAGAGNEQFF
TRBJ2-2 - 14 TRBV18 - TGTGCCAGCTCATATACAGGGAACACCGGGGAGCTGTTTTTT CASSYTGNTGELFF
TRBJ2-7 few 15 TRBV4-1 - TGCGCCAGCAGCCAAGAACGCATGGATTCCTACGAGCAGTACTTC CASSQERMDSYEQYF
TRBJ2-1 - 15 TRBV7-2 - TGTGCCAGCAGCTTAACTTGGGCCGTGGGGAATGAGCAGTTCTTC CASSLTWAVGNEQFF
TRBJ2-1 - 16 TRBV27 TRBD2 TGTGCCAGCAGTTTATCTAGTATGCGGGGGTTTGATGAGCAGTTCTTC CASSLSSMRGFDEQFF
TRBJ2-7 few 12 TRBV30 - TGTGCCTGGAGTGTACAGGATTTCAAGCAGTACTTC CAWSVQDFKQYF
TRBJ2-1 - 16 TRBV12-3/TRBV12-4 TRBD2 TGTGCCAGCAGTCCCAGACTAGCGGGGGTATACAATGAGCAGTTCTTC CASSPRLAGVYNEQFF
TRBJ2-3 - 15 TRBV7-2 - TGTGCCAGCAGCCGTCCCGGGACCAGGGGAGATACGCAGTATTTT CASSRPGTRGDTQYF
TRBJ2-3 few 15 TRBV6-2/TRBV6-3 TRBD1 TGTGCCAGCGCCCCCCGGACAGGGAGCACAGATACGCAGTATTTT CASAPRTGSTDTQYF
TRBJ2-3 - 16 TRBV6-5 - TGTGCCAGCAGTTACAATTCCGGGACCCCCGGAGATACGCAGTATTTT CASSYNSGTPGDTQYF
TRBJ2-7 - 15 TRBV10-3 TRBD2 TGTGCCATCAGTAGGACTAGCGGGAGGAGCTACGAGCAGTACTTC CAISRTSGRSYEQYF
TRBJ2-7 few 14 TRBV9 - TGTGCCAGCAGCGTAAAGACCGGGAGTGACGAGCAGTACTTC CASSVKTGSDEQYF
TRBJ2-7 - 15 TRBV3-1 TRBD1 TGTGCCAGCAGCCAATGGGGACAGGGGGCCTACGAGCAGTACTTC CASSQWGQGAYEQYF
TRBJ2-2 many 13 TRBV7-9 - TGTGCCAGCAGCTTATCAAACACCGGGGAGCTGTTTTTT CASSLSNTGELFF
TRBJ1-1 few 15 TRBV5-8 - TGTGCCAGCAGCTTGGAAGGGACGGCGAACACTGAAGCTTTCTTT CASSLEGTANTEAFF
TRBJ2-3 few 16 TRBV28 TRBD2 TGTGCCAGCAGGGGAACTAGCGGGGGAATCACAGATACGCAGTATTTT CASRGTSGGITDTQYF
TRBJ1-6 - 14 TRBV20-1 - TGCAGTGCTTCTGGGAGCTCCTATAATTCACCCCTCCACTTT CSASGSSYNSPLHF
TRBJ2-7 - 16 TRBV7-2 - TGTGCCAGCAGCTTAGGATACGGACGGTCATCATCCGAGCAGTACTTC CASSLGYGRSSSEQYF
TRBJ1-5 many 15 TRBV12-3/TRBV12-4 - TGTGCCAGCAGTTTTAGGGCAGGGGAGGACCAGCCCCAGCATTTT CASSFRAGEDQPQHF
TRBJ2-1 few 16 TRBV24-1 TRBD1 TGTGCCACCAGTGTAGGACAGGGGATCTCCTACAATGAGCAGTTCTTC CATSVGQGISYNEQFF
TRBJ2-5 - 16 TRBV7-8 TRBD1 TGTGCCAGCAGCTTAGGGCTACAGGGGGCGAGTGAGACCCAGTACTTC CASSLGLQGASETQYF
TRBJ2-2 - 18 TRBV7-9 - TGTGCCAGCAGCTTTCTCGTAGGGTCAACTATTGGCACCGGGGAGCTGTTTTTT CASSFLVGSTIGTGELFF
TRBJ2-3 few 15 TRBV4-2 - TGTGCCAGCAGCCCTCAGAGGGTCAGCACAGATACGCAGTATTTT CASSPQRVSTDTQYF
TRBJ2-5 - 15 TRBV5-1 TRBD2 TGCGCCAGCAGCTTGACGGCTAGCGGGGGAAAGACCCAGTACTTC CASSLTASGGKTQYF
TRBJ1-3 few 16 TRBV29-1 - TGCAGCGTTGAAGATCTGGGGGTTCGCTCTGGAAACACCATATATTTT CSVEDLGVRSGNTIYF
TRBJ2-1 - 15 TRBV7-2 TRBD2 TGTGCCAGCAGCTATAGACAGCCGGGGGGCAATGAGCAGTTCTTC CASSYRQPGGNEQFF
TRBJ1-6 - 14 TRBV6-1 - TGTGCCAGCAGGCTAGGCCCTATGGATTCACCCATCCACTTT CASRLGPMDSPIHF
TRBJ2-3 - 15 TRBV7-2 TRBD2 TGTGCCAGCAGCTACGGACTAGCGGGCACAGATACGCAGTATTTT CASSYGLAGTDTQYF
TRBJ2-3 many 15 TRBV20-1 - TGCAGTGCTAGAGATGAACGGGGTTCCACAGATACGCAGTATTTT CSARDERGSTDTQYF
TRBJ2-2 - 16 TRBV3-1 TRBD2 TGTGCCAGCAGCCTTGGGACTAGCGTACACACCGGGGAGCTGTTTTTT CASSLGTSVHTGELFF
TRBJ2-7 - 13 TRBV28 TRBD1 TGTGCCAGCACTCGACAGGGCTCCTACGAGCAGTACTTC CASTRQGSYEQYF
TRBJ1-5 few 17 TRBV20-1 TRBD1 TGCAGTGCTAGAGATCTTACAGGGGGCGATGGCAATCAGCCCCAGCATTTT CSARDLTGGDGNQPQHF
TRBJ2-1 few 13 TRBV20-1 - TGCAGTGCAGGGTTAGCAGGGGCGAATGAGCAGTTCTTC CSAGLAGANEQFF
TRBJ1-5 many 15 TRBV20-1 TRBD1 TGCAGTGCTACCCGACAGGGTCAAAACTATCAGCCCCAGCATTTT CSATRQGQNYQPQHF
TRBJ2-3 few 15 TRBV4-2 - TGTGCCAGCAGCCAAGGAAACGTGAGGACAGATACGCAGTATTTT CASSQGNVRTDTQYF
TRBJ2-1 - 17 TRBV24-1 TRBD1 TGTGCCACCAGTGATTTGGCCGGACAGGGGGCCTACAATGAGCAGTTCTTC CATSDLAGQGAYNEQFF
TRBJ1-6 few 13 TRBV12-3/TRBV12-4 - TGTGCCAGCAGTTTACAGGGGAGATCACCCCTCCACTTT CASSLQGRSPLHF